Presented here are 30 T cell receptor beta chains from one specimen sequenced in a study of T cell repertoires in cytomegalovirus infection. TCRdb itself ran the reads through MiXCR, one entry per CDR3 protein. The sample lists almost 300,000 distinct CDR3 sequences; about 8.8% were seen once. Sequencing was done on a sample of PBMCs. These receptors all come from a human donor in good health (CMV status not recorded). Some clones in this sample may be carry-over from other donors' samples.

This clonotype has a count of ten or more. The CDR3, as DNA: TGTGCCAGCAGTGCCGGACTAGCGGGGGTAGGCGGGGAGCTGTTTTTT. This gives the protein CASSAGLAGVGGELFF. The V and J genes are TRBV25-1 and TRBJ2-2, with 13 bases matching TRBD2. V shed 4 bases and J 7 bases; nucleotides not matched to a gene: 6. The germline V gene has CDR1 MGHDK and CDR2 SYGVNS. The CDR3 length is 16 residues.

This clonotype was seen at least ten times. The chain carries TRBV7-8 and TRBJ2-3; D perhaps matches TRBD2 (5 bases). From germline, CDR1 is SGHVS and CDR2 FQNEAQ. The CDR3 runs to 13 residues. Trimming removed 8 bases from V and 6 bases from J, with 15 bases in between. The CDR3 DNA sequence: TGTGCCAGCGCTCGCGGGCCGGCGGATACGCAGTATTTT. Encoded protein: CASARGPADTQYF.

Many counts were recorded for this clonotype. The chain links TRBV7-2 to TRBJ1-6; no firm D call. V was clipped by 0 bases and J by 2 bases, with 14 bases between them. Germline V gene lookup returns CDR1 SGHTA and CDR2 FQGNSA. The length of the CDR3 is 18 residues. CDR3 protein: CASSLALTGRAYNSPLHF. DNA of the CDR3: TGTGCCAGCAGCTTAGCGCTCACGGGGAGGGCCTATAATTCACCCCTCCACTTT. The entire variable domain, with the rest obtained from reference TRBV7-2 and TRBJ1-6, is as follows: GAGVSQSPSNKVTEKGKDVELRCDPISGHTALYWYRQSLGQGLEFLIYFQGNSAPDKSGLPSDRFSAERTGGSVSTLTIQRTQQEDSAVYLCASSLALTGRAYNSPLHFGNGTRLTVT.

The CDR3 spells CASSQPGQGNYGYTF. DNA of the CDR3: TGTGCCAGCAGCCAACCGGGACAGGGGAACTATGGCTACACCTTC. This chain links TRBV27 with TRBJ1-2, with 10 bases fitting TRBD1. The CDR3 runs to 15 residues. CDR1 is MNHEY, CDR2 SMNVEV, per germline (reference sequence). J gave up 2 bases and V 6 bases, and 6 bases lay outside the gene matches.

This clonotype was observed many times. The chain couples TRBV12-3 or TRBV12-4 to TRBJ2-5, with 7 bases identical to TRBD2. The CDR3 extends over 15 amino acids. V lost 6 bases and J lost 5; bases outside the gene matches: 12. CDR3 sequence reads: CASRELGREGETQYF. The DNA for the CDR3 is TGTGCCAGCAGGGAGCTGGGCAGGGAGGGTGAGACCCAGTACTTC.

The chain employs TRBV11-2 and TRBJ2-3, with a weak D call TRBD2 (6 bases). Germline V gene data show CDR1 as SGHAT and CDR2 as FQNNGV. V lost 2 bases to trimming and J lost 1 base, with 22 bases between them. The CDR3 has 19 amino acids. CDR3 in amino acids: CASSLRDSSVWGGTDTQYF. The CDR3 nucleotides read TGTGCCAGCAGCTTAAGGGACTCGAGCGTTTGGGGCGGCACAGATACGCAGTATTTT.

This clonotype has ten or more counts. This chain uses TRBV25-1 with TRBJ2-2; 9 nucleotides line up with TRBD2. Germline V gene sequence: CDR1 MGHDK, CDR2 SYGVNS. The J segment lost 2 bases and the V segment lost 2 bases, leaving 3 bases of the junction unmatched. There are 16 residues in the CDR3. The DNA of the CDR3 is TGTGCCAGCAGTGAACTTAGCGGGGGAAACACCGGGGAGCTGTTTTTT. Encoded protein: CASSELSGGNTGELFF.

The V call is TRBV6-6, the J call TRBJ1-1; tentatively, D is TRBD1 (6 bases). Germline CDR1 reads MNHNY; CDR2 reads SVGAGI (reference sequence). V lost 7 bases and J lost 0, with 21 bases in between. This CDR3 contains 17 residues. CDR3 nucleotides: TGTGCCAGCATCCACGGACAGTCGGGGCCCATGAACACTGAAGCTTTCTTT. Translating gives CASIHGQSGPMNTEAFF.

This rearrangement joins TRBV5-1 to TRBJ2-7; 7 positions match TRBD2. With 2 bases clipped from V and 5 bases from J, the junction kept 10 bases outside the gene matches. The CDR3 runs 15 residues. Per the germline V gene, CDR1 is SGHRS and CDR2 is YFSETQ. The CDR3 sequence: CASSLSLGGRDEQYF. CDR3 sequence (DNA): TGCGCCAGCAGCTTATCTTTGGGAGGGCGGGACGAGCAGTACTTC.

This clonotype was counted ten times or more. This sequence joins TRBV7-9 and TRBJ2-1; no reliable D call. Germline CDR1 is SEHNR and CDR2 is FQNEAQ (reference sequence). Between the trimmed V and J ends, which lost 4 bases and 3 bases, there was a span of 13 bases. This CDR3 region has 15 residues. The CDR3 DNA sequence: TGTGCCAGCAGCTCCTCTGAGGAGTACTACAATGAGCAGTTCTTC. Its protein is CASSSSEEYYNEQFF.

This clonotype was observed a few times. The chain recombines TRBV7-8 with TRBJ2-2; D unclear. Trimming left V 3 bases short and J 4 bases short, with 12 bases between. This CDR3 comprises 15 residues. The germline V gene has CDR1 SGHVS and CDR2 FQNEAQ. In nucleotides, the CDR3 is TGTGCCAGCAGCTTTTACACCGCAGCCACCGGGGAGCTGTTTTTT. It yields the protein CASSFYTAATGELFF.

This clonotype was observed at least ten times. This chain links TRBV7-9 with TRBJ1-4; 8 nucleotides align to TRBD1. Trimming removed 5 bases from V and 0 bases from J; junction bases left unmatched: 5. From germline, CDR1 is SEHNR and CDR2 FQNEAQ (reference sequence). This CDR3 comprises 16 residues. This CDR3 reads CASSTPGQATNEKLFF. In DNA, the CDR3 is TGTGCCAGCAGCACCCCGGGACAGGCAACTAATGAAAAACTGTTTTTT.

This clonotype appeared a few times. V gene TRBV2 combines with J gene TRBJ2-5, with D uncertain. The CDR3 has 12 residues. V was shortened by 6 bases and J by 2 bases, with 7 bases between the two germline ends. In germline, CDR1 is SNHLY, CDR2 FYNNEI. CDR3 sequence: CASRGFQETQYF. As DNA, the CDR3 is TGTGCCAGCAGGGGATTTCAAGAGACCCAGTACTTC.

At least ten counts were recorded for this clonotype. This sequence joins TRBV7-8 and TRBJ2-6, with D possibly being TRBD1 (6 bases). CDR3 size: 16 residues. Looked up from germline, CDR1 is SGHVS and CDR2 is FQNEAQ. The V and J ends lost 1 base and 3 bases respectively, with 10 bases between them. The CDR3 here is CASSLVSGVGANVLTF. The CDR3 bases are TGTGCCAGCAGCTTAGTTTCAGGGGTTGGGGCCAACGTCCTGACTTTC. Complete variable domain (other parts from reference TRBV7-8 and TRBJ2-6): GAGVSQSPRYKVAKRGQDVALRCDPISGHVSLFWYQQALGQGPEFLTYFQNEAQLDKSGLPSDRFFAERPEGSVSTLKIQRTQQEDSAVYLCASSLVSGVGANVLTFGAGSRLTVL.

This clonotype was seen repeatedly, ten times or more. CDR3 coding DNA: TGTGCCAGCAGCTTACTCGGGGGGCAGGATACGCAGTATTTT. Residues: CASSLLGGQDTQYF. The V gene is TRBV7-6, the J gene TRBJ2-3; a possible D gene is TRBD2 (7 bases). The germline CDR1 and CDR2 sequences are SGHVS and FNYEAQ. The CDR3 length is 14 residues. V was cut by 2 bases and J by 6 bases, with 12 bases left in between.

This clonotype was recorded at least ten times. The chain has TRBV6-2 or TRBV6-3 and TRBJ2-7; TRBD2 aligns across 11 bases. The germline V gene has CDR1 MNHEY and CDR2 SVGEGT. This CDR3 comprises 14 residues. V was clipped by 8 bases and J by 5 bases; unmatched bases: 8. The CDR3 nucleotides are TGTGCCAGCGAGGTAGCGGGGGGGAGGAACGAGCAGTACTTC. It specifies CASEVAGGRNEQYF.

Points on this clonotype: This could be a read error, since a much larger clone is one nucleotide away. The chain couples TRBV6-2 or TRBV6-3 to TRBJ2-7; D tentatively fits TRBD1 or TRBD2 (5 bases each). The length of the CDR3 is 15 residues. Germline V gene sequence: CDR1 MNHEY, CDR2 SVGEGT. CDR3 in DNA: TGTGCCAGTTACGACGGAGTGGGGACCTCCCACGAGCAGTACTTC. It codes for CASYDGVGTSHEQYF.

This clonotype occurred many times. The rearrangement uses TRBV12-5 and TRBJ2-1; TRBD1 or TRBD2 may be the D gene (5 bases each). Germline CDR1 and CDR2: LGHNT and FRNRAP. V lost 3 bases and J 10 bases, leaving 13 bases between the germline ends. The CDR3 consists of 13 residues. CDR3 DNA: TGTGCTAGTGGTTTCCCCCGGGGCTGGGAGCAGTTCTTC. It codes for CASGFPRGWEQFF.

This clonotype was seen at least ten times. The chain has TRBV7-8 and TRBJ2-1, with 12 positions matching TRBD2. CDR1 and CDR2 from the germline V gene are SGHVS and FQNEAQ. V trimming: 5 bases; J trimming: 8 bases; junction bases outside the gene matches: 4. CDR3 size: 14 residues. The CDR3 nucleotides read TGTGCCAGCAGCCCGGGACTAGCGGGTCATGAGCAGTTCTTC. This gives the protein CASSPGLAGHEQFF.

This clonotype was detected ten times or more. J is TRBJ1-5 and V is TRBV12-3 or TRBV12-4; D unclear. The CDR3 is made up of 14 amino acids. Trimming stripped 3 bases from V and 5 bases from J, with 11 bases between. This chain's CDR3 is CASSFLRNHQPQHF. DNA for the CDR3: TGTGCCAGCAGTTTTCTACGGAATCATCAGCCCCAGCATTTT.

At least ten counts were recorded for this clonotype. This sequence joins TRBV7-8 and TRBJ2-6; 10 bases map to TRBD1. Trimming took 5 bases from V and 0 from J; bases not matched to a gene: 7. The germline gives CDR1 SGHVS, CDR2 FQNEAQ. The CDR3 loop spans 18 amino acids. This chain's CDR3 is CASSPRGQGLSGANVLTF. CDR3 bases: TGTGCCAGCAGCCCTCGGGGACAGGGGCTCTCTGGGGCCAACGTCCTGACTTTC.

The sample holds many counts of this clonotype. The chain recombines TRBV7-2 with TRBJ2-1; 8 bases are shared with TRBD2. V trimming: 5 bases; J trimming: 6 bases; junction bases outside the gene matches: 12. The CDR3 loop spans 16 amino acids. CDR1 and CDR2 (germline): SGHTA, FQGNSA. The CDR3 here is CASSLVGRGGRNEQFF. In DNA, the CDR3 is TGTGCCAGCAGCCTGGTAGGACGGGGGGGCCGCAATGAGCAGTTCTTC.

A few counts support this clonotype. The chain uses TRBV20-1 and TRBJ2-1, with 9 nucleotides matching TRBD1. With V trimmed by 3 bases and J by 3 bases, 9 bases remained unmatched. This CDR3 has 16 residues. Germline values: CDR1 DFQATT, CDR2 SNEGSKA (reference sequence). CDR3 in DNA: TGCAGTGCTAGGGGAAAAGGACAGGGGCACTACAATGAGCAGTTCTTC. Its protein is CSARGKGQGHYNEQFF.

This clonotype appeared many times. The DNA for the CDR3 is TGTGCCAGCAGCTTAGTCCCCCTAGCGGGGGCCCGGATGACGGATACGCAGTATTTT. Its translation is CASSLVPLAGARMTDTQYF. V is TRBV7-6 and J is TRBJ2-3; 10 bases are shared with TRBD2. There are 19 residues in the CDR3. Germline trimming cut 1 base from V and 6 bases from J; bases unmatched to any gene: 16. Germline V CDR1 and CDR2: SGHVS, FNYEAQ.

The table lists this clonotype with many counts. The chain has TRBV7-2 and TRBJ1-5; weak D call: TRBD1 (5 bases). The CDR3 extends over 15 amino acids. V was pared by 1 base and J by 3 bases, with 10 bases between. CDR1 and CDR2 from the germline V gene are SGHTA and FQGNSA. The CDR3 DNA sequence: TGTGCCAGCAGCTTAGAGGCAGGGTTCAATCAGCCCCAGCATTTT. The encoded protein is CASSLEAGFNQPQHF.

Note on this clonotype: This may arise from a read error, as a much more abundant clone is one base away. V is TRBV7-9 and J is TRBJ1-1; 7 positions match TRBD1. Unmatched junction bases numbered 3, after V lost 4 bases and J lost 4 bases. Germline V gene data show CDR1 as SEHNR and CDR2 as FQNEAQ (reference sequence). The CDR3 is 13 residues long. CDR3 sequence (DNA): TGTGCCAGCAGCTCTACAGGGGTCACTGAAGCTTTCTTT. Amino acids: CASSSTGVTEAFF.

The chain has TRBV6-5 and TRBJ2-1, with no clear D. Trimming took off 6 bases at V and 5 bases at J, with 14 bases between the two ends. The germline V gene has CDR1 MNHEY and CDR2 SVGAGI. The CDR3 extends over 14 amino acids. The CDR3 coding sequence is TGTGCCAGCAGCTCCCGGGTCCCGAACAATGAGCAGTTCTTC. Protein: CASSSRVPNNEQFF.

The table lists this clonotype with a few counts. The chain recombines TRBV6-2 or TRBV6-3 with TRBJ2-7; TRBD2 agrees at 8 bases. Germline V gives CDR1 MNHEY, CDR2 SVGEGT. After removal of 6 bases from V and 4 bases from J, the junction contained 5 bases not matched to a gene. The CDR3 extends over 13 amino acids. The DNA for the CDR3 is TGTGCCAGCAGCCGGGAGGGCGAGTACGAGCAGTACGTC. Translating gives CASSREGEYEQYV.

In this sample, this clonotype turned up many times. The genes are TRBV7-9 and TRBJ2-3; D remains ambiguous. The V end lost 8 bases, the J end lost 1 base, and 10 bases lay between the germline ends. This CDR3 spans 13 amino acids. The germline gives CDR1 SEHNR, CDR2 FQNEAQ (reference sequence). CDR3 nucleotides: TGTGCCAGCCTCCAGGCTGGCACAGATACGCAGTATTTT. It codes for CASLQAGTDTQYF. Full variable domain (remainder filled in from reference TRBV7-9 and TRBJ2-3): DTGVSQNPRHKITKRGQNVTFRCDPISEHNRLYWYRQTLGQGPEFLTYFQNEAQLEKSRLLSDRFSAERPKGSFSTLEIQRTEQGDSAMYLCASLQAGTDTQYFGPGTRLTVL.

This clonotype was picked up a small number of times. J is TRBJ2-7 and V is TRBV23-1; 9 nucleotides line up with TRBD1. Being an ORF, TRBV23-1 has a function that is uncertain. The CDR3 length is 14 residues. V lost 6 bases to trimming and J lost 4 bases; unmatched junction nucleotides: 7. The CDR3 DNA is TGCGCCAGCAGGCCGGGACAGGGAAATTACGAGCAGTACTTC. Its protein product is CASRPGQGNYEQYF.